The TCR beta chain under discussion was sequenced for a study of T-cell reconstitution after alpha-beta-depleted transplantation in children. Trimming took 2 bases from V and 5 from J, leaving 22 bases between them. CDR1 MNHEY and CDR2 SVGEGT come from the germline V gene. This CDR3 has 17 residues. Preparation of the TCRbeta library involved a method that used unique molecular identifiers. TCRdb reprocessed the PCR reads via MiXCR and lists one record per CDR3 protein. The profile covers 360,000 or so distinct CDR3 sequences, with about 20% appearing a single time and around 3.9% taken by the ten largest.

The V gene is TRBV6-2 or TRBV6-3, the J gene TRBJ2-7; tentatively, D is TRBD1 (5 bases). Sequencing was performed on PBMCs from the stem cell graft donor, taken from the stem cell graft. The sequence derives from a human donor who donated a stem cell graft to a child with acute myeloid leukemia. The CDR3 sequence is CASSYVPGAGRVDEQYF. The DNA of the CDR3 is TGTGCCAGCAGTTACGTGCCTGGGGCAGGTCGCGTCGACGAGCAGTACTTC.